This T cell receptor beta chain was identified in a study of blood T cell repertoires in COVID-19. Study-level information: There were acute and convalescent COVID-19 samples, and they came from the United States, Italy and Spain. The analysed material was cDNA or gDNA that came from T cells, B-cell-depleted T cells, or PBMCs.

Trimming shortened V by 2 bases and J by 5 bases, and 9 bases separated the two germline ends. Germline V gene sequence: CDR1 KGHDR, CDR2 SFDVKD. There are 14 residues in the CDR3. The protocol was immunoSEQ multiplex PCR, while the TCRdb copy is restricted to in-frame clones and leaves out a portion. The sample carries roughly 84,000 clones, 85% recorded once. Sample: peripheral blood. This chain joins TRBV24-1 and TRBJ1-5; D gene uncertain. This TCR was recovered from a man at least 80 years old with active or convalescent COVID-19. CDR3 protein: CATSDSWSDQPQHF. CDR3 sequence (DNA): TGTGCCACCAGTGATTCTTGGAGTGATCAGCCCCAGCATTTT.